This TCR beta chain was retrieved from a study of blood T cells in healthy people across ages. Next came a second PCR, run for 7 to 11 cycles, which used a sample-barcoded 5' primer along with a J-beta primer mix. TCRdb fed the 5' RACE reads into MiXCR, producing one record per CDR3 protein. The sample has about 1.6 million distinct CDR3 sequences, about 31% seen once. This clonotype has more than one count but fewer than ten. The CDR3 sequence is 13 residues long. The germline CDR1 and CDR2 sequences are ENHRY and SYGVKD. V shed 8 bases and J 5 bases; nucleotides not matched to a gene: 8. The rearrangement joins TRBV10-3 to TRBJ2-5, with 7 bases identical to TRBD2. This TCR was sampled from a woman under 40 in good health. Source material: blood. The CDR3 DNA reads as TGTGCCATCGGGAGGGCCGGTTTGGAGACCCAGTACTTC. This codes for CAIGRAGLETQYF.